This T cell receptor beta chain was observed in a study of T cell responses to AZD1222 COVID-19 vaccine. As concerns this clone: What it recognizes is unknown.

The study pooled second doses at about 4 or about 12 weeks. The repertoire was sequenced with immunoSEQ multiplex PCR; TCRdb's copy has only in-frame clones and lacks some. The sample lists about 91,000 clones; around nine tenths were seen once. V was pared by 5 bases and J by 4 bases, with 7 bases of the junction left unmatched. The germline gives CDR1 SEHNR, CDR2 FQNEAQ (reference sequence). The CDR3 contains 14 residues. Overall study results and limits: Spike was spanned by vaccine-associated CD4 TCRs, which were dominant at 160-218 and 743-854. Unmutated regions of variants are reportedly targeted by nearly half of spike-specific TCRs. There were repertoire samples only from the period after the peak T cell response.

Source: peripheral blood, taken 28 days after the second AZD1222 dose. The receptor was isolated from an adult who received the AZD1222 COVID-19 vaccine. The J gene is TRBJ2-5, the V gene TRBV7-9; 7 bases align to TRBD1. The CDR3 loop reads CASSQGQAVETQYF. In DNA, the CDR3 is TGTGCCAGCAGCCAAGGACAGGCCGTAGAGACCCAGTACTTC.